The present entry profiles one T cell receptor (beta chain) with its context. It lacks a known antigen. One end of the junction does not line up with germline, which may come from a read error. From its cysteine to its phenylalanine, the CDR3 spans 17 amino acids. Only the CDR3 DNA is retained, 51 bases long and in frame from the first base. As encoded in the germline V gene, CDR1 is MGHRA while CDR2 is YSYEKL. These data are taken from a study of T cell repertoires in cytomegalovirus infection (dated by TCRdb to between 2018 and 2021). Background for the entire study: Recently identified HLA-C-restricted CMV epitopes, whose presentation resists viral immunomodulation, were targeted by peptide stimulations together with well-studied HLA-B-restricted epitopes. Donor HLA type was relevant to the analysis, because carriage of CMV infection together with the matching HLA type was indicated by public TCR beta signatures.

Sequencing took place on an Illumina HiSeq 1500. Starting from the raw public reads, TCRdb applied fastp trimming at Q25, assembled clones with MiXCR and retained in-frame beta chains. A single entry per CDR3 protein holds the most common genes and DNA from its merged rows. A total of around 430,000 distinct CDR3 sequences appear in this sample, 40% to 50% of them only once. Around 45% of the sample is in the top ten clones. What the treatment or condition label conveys for this sample: in vitro stimulation with specific CMV peptide epitopes to enrich CMV-specific T cells. Results the study describes overall, beyond this receptor: The ex vivo response was dominated by HLA-C-restricted CMV-specific TCR beta clonotypes, and the single most frequent clonotype in two of eight donors was supplied by these HLA-C-restricted clonotypes. Cumulative frequency of public TCR beta family members discriminated carriers of CMV infection plus the relevant HLA type in this cohort and an independent 352-donor cohort.

The sequenced sample was cultured PBMCs, obtained from culture after CMV antigen stimulation. This sequence originates from a human donor in good health (CMV status not recorded). Some clones in this sample may be carry-over from other donors' samples. The sequence joins TRBV4-1 to TRBJ2-7; the D gene is perhaps TRBD1 or TRBD2, each of them matching over 6 bases. CDR3 reads: CASSQDMGPGGEYEQYF. In nucleotides, the sequence is TGTGCCAGCAGCCAAGATATGGGACCCGGGGGCGAATACGAGCAGTACTTC.